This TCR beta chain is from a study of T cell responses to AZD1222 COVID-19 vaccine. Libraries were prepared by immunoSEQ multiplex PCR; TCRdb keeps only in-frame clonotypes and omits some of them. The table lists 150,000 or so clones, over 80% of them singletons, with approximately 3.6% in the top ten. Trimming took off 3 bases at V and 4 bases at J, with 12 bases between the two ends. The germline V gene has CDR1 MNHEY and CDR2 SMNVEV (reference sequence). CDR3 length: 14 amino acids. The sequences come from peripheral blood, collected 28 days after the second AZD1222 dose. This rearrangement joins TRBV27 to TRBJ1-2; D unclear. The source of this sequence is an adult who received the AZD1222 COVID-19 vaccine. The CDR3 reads CASSFTTPSYGYTF. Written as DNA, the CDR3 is TGTGCCAGCAGTTTTACCACCCCCAGCTATGGCTACACCTTC.